The 20 T cell receptor beta chains given below trace back to one sample, sequenced in a study of blood T cell repertoires in COVID-19. Libraries were prepared by immunoSEQ multiplex PCR; TCRdb keeps only in-frame clonotypes and omits some of them. The repertoire holds 350,000 to 400,000 clones, with over 75% as singletons. Source material: PBMCs or T cells enriched from blood (not recorded which). Source of these receptors: a man aged 18 to 29 who had recovered from COVID-19.

The chain carries TRBV2 and TRBJ1-5; D gene ambiguous. The CDR3 is made up of 12 amino acids. Trimming pared 6 bases from V and 6 bases from J, leaving 9 bases between. The germline V gene has CDR1 SNHLY and CDR2 FYNNEI. The DNA for the CDR3 is TGTGCCAGCAGCCGCGGAGTTCAGCCCCAGCATTTT. It translates to CASSRGVQPQHF.

The V gene is TRBV28, the J gene TRBJ1-1, with D maybe TRBD1 (6 bases). The germline V gene encodes CDR1 MDHEN and CDR2 SYDVKM. The CDR3 sequence is 12 residues long. Trimming took off 2 bases at V and 11 bases at J, with 12 bases between the two ends. CDR3 region: CASSLAGVKAFF. CDR3 DNA sequence: TGTGCCAGCAGTTTAGCAGGGGTTAAGGCTTTCTTT.

The chain couples TRBV4-1 to TRBJ2-3; 10 bases align to TRBD2. In germline, CDR1 is MGHRA, CDR2 YSYEKL. The CDR3 is made up of 18 amino acids. J lost 5 bases, V lost 0 bases, and 11 bases had no gene match. The CDR3 coding sequence is TGCGCCAGCAGCCAAGAACCCTGGCTAGCGGGGGCAAAAGATACGCAGTATTTT. Its translation is CASSQEPWLAGAKDTQYF.

This clone has only one observation. The CDR3 loop reads CASSRGTSGALEYF. The CDR3 DNA sequence: TGCGCCAGCAGCCGAGGGACTAGCGGGGCCTTGGAGTACTTC. J is TRBJ2-7 and V is TRBV4-1; 13 bases match TRBD2. The CDR3 is 14 residues long. Germline-derived CDR1 and CDR2 are MGHRA and YSYEKL. After removal of 4 bases from V and 11 bases from J, the junction contained 8 bases not matched to a gene.

This clone appeared a single time. This chain links TRBV4-1 with TRBJ1-1; D possibly corresponds to TRBD1 (5 bases). Trimming cost V 2 bases and J 2 bases, with 15 bases left between them. Germline V gene lookup returns CDR1 MGHRA and CDR2 YSYEKL. The CDR3 sequence is 16 residues long. CDR3 DNA sequence: TGCGCCAGCAGCCAACCAATCTCGACAGCTAACACTGAAGCTTTCTTT. Protein: CASSQPISTANTEAFF.

The chain couples TRBV28 to TRBJ1-4, with a weak D call TRBD1 (5 bases). The CDR3 extends over 13 amino acids. V gave up 6 bases and J gave up 3 bases, with 8 bases separating them. From germline, CDR1 is MDHEN and CDR2 SYDVKM. CDR3: CASRGGANEKLFF. The CDR3 DNA sequence: TGTGCCAGCAGGGGGGGGGCTAATGAAAAACTGTTTTTT.

The chain recombines TRBV11-3 with TRBJ2-1; 7 nucleotides agree with TRBD1. V shed 5 bases and J 0 bases; nucleotides not matched to a gene: 7. This CDR3 comprises 16 residues. Per germline, CDR1 SGHNT and CDR2 YENEEA. CDR3 DNA: TGTGCCAGCAGCCTAGGGGGCCCCGGCTCCTACAATGAGCAGTTCTTC. Its translation: CASSLGGPGSYNEQFF.

V gene TRBV6-6 combines with J gene TRBJ2-6; unclear D gene. Per the germline V gene, CDR1 is MNHNY and CDR2 is SVGAGI (reference sequence). This CDR3 spans 15 amino acids. The V and J ends lost 2 bases and 1 base respectively, with 6 bases between them. CDR3 residues: CASSYLSSGANVLTF. The CDR3, as DNA: TGTGCCAGCAGTTACCTTTCTTCTGGGGCCAACGTCCTGACTTTC.

In this sample, this clone turned up a few times. The rearrangement links TRBV9 to TRBJ1-2; TRBD1 agrees at 7 bases. CDR3 size: 17 residues. Trimming cost V 0 bases and J 2 bases; bases outside gene matches: 10. Germline V gene data show CDR1 as SGDLS and CDR2 as YYNGEE. CDR3 in amino acids: CASSVELEGQLNYGYTF. CDR3 DNA: TGTGCCAGCAGCGTAGAATTGGAGGGACAGTTAAACTATGGCTACACCTTC.

The chain has TRBV12-5 and TRBJ1-1; D unclear. CDR3 length equals 17 residues. CDR1 is LGHNT, CDR2 FRNRAP, per germline. Trimming took 0 bases from V and 3 from J, leaving 17 bases between them. DNA of the CDR3: TGTGCTAGTGGTTTGGTACCTCTGCCCGGAGGCCACACTGAAGCTTTCTTT. This encodes CASGLVPLPGGHTEAFF.

The chain couples TRBV9 to TRBJ2-1; 7 nucleotides agree with TRBD1. V shed 4 bases and J 0 bases; nucleotides not matched to a gene: 10. This CDR3 has 17 residues. CDR1 and CDR2 (germline): SGDLS, YYNGEE. The CDR3 sequence is CASSRNPDRSSYNEQFF. In DNA, the CDR3 is TGTGCCAGCAGCCGCAACCCGGACAGGAGCTCCTACAATGAGCAGTTCTTC.

A single count supports this clone. The chain's CDR3 is CASSQDRSGRADEQYF. The CDR3 nucleotides read TGCGCCAGCAGCCAAGACCGGAGCGGGAGGGCCGATGAGCAGTACTTC. The chain has TRBV4-3 and TRBJ2-7; TRBD2 agrees at 10 bases. V shed 0 bases and J 7 bases; nucleotides not matched to a gene: 9. Germline V CDR1 and CDR2: LGHNA, YSLEER. This CDR3 spans 16 amino acids.

V usage is TRBV27 and J usage is TRBJ1-1, with TRBD1 matching over 9 bases. This CDR3 is built from 15 residues. V lost 7 bases to trimming and J lost 4 bases; unmatched junction nucleotides: 10. The germline CDR1 and CDR2 sequences are MNHEY and SMNVEV (reference sequence). The CDR3 region is CASTSAGTGRTEAFF. For the CDR3, the DNA is TGTGCCAGCACCTCAGCCGGGACAGGGCGCACTGAAGCTTTCTTT.

The chain uses TRBV7-9 and TRBJ2-3, with 8 bases fitting TRBD2. With 6 bases clipped from V and 5 bases from J, the junction kept 4 bases outside the gene matches. Germline values: CDR1 SEHNR, CDR2 FQNEAQ (reference sequence). The CDR3 runs to 13 residues. CDR3 residues: CASRQAGEDTQYF. The DNA for the CDR3 is TGTGCCAGCAGGCAAGCGGGAGAAGATACGCAGTATTTT.

In this sample, this clone turned up once. V and J are TRBV7-9 and TRBJ2-6, with D perhaps TRBD1 (6 bases). This CDR3 contains 18 residues. Trimming removed 4 bases from V and 0 bases from J, with 16 bases in between. Germline values: CDR1 SEHNR, CDR2 FQNEAQ (reference sequence). The CDR3 coding sequence is TGTGCCAGCAGCTCTGCGGACAGCTCCCACTCTGGGGCCAACGTCCTGACTTTC. This gives the protein CASSSADSSHSGANVLTF.

About this clone: Within the sample, other DNA sequences also encode this same CDR3. This chain uses TRBV6-5 with TRBJ2-7; TRBD2 aligns across 11 bases. The CDR3 runs 15 residues. The V gene's germline CDR1 is MNHEY and CDR2 SVGAGI. The V and J ends lost 6 bases and 1 base, in that order; junction bases with no gene match: 5. The CDR3 sequence is CASRTGTSGSYEQYF. Written as DNA, the CDR3 is TGTGCCAGCAGAACCGGGACTAGCGGATCCTACGAGCAGTACTTC.

The chain carries TRBV30 and TRBJ2-2, with a weak D call TRBD1 (5 bases). CDR1 and CDR2 (germline): GTSNPN, SVGIG (reference sequence). The CDR3 has 13 amino acids. Trimming stripped 1 base from V and 7 bases from J, with 10 bases between. Here the CDR3 DNA reads TGTGCCTGGAGTGGGGGCCCCTACGGGGAGCTGTTTTTT. It codes for CAWSGGPYGELFF.

The chain is built from TRBV25-1 and TRBJ2-7; 7 nucleotides match TRBD1. Germline-derived CDR1 and CDR2 are MGHDK and SYGVNS. Trimming at V came to 4 bases and at J to 2 bases, leaving 11 bases not matched to a gene. The CDR3 is 16 residues long. The CDR3 is CASSARQGVTAYEQYF. In nucleotides, the CDR3 is TGTGCCAGCAGTGCCAGACAGGGCGTGACTGCCTACGAGCAGTACTTC.

The gene calls are TRBV5-5 and TRBJ1-5; 7 positions agree with TRBD1. CDR3 length: 15 residues. CDR1 is SGHKS and CDR2 is YYEKEE in the germline V gene (reference sequence). The J segment lost 0 bases and the V segment lost 1 base, leaving 1 base of the junction unmatched. The CDR3 coding sequence is TGTGCCAGCAGCTTGCCAGGGGGTAGCAATCAGCCCCAGCATTTT. Encoded protein: CASSLPGGSNQPQHF.

The chain links TRBV20-1 to TRBJ1-1; tentatively, D is TRBD1 (5 bases). Between the trimmed V and J ends, which lost 3 bases and 0 bases, there was a span of 11 bases. CDR3 length: 14 amino acids. Germline CDR1 DFQATT, CDR2 SNEGSKA (reference sequence). The CDR3 here is CSASRQGMNTEAFF. CDR3 DNA: TGCAGTGCTAGTCGGCAGGGCATGAACACTGAAGCTTTCTTT.